This entry describes one T cell receptor (beta chain). No antigen is known for it. Per-nucleotide qualities are absent, and no much larger clonotype sits a single base away. The immunoSEQ Assay, a bias-controlled multiplex PCR, was used to amplify TCRbeta CDR3 regions from genomic DNA. The study's own analysis went as follows. Within the assay, amplification of reference gene primers was used to estimate how many nucleated cells each sample contained. To quantify the absolute abundance of each unique TCRbeta CDR3 rearrangement, sequence reads were collapsed and filtered. Productive Simpson clonality was computed per sample as the square root of Simpson's diversity index over productive rearrangements. The immuneACCESS repertoire file appears here via TCRdb, limited to in-frame rearrangements. These files lack a portion of the clones; in checked studies, under half of the deficit traces to unresolved V genes, and the cause of the others is not known. D and trimming come from the DNA, and the V and J calls and clone size come from that table. Across this sample there are about 180,000 clones, with about 90% seen only once. The ten most abundant clones make up less than 25% of the sample.

Collaborating institutions collected whole blood in K2EDTA tubes following their own protocols. For TCRbeta analysis, collaborator samples were shipped as frozen whole blood, as isolated PBMCs, or as DNA extracted from either sample type. This entry belongs to a study of blood T cell repertoires in COVID-19 (dated by TCRdb to 2018 to 2020). The study in broad terms: The collaborator samples originated in the United States, Italy and Spain and spanned the acute and convalescent phases of COVID-19. The prospective study material was composed of cDNA or gDNA derived from T cells, B-cell-depleted T cells, or PBMCs. Deeply sampled blood TCRbeta repertoires from subjects exposed to, actively infected with, or recovered from COVID-19 were included in the dataset. A freely available public database, intended as a resource for researchers studying the immune response to SARS-CoV-2, is where the repertoires were released. The samples were drawn from two sources: the first 160 participants of the ongoing ImmuneRACE study, and over 1,000 subjects contributed by 6 global collaborators. The sample metadata nearly always contained a de-identified subject ID, COVID-19 status, age in years and sex. Where available, HLA class I and class II types were obtained from metadata supplied by the sample provider rather than from assay-based typing.

The V and J ends are trimmed by 4 bases and 1 base, leaving 13 bases between them. The CDR3 contains 15 residues, cysteine and phenylalanine counted. Here the CDR3 DNA is all that survives: 45 bases in frame from base 1. From the germline V gene (reference sequence), CDR1 is LGHDT and CDR2 is YNNKEL. Study-wide conclusions, independent of this receptor: Clinical and demographic metadata were provided uncurated, with the amount varying by source and participant.

The sequencing input was peripheral blood. The chain employs TRBV3-1 (or the pseudogene TRBV3-2) and TRBJ2-5, with an unclear D gene assignment. The source is a man in his sixties or seventies with active or convalescent COVID-19. DNA sequence: TGTGCCAGCAGCCGTCCGGTTCTACCCCAAGAGACCCAGTACTTC. Translated, it reads CASSRPVLPQETQYF.